This T cell receptor beta chain was observed in a study of T cell repertoires in cytomegalovirus infection. Study-level points and caveats: HLA-C-restricted, CMV-specific TCR beta clonotypes were dominant ex vivo. CMV carriers having the relevant HLA were flagged by cumulative public TCR beta family frequency.

From the reads, TCRdb called clonotypes with MiXCR, one entry per CDR3 protein. The sample lists roughly 150,000 distinct CDR3 sequences; roughly 15% were seen once. Notes on this clonotype: Antigen specificity is unknown.

Material for sequencing was CD8+ T cells from PBMCs. The origin of this receptor is a human donor in good health (CMV status not recorded). Some clones in this sample may be carry-over from other donors' samples.

This CDR3 is CASSLGTLAPNEQFF. In nucleotides, the CDR3 is TGTGCCAGCAGCTTAGGGACCCTCGCTCCCAATGAGCAGTTCTTC. The chain is built from TRBV7-8 and TRBJ2-1; no clear D gene. Looked up from germline, CDR1 is SGHVS and CDR2 is FQNEAQ. The CDR3 has 15 amino acids. Between the trimmed V and J ends, which lost 1 base and 6 bases, there was a span of 13 bases.